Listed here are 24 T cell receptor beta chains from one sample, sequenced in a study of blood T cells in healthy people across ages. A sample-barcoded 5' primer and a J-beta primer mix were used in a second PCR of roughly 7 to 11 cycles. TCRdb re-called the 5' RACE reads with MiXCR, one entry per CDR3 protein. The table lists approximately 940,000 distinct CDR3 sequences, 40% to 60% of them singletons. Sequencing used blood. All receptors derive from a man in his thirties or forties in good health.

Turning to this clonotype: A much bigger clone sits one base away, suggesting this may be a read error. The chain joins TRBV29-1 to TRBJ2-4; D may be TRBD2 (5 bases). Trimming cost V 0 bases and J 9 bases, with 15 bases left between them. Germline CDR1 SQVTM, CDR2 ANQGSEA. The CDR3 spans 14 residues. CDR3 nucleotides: TGCAGCGTTGAAGATCCTAAGATGGGGAGCATTCAGTACTTC. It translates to CSVEDPKMGSIQYF.

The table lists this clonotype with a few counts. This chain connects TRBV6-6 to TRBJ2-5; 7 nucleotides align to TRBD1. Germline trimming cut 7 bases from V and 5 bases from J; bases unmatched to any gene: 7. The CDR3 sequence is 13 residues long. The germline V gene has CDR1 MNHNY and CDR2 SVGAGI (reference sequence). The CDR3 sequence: CASNQAGGETQYF. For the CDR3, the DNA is TGTGCCAGCAACCAGGCAGGGGGTGAGACCCAGTACTTC.

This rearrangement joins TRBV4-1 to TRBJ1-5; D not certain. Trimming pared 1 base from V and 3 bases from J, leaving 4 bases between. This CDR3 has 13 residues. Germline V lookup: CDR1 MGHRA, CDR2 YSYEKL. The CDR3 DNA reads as TGCGCCAGCAGCCAAGTGGACAATCAGCCCCAGCATTTT. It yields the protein CASSQVDNQPQHF.

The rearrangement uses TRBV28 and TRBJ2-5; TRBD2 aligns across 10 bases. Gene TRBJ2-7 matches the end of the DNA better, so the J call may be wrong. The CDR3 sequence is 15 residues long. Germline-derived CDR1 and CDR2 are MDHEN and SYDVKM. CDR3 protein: CASSSGLADPYEQYF. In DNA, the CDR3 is TGTGCCAGCAGTTCAGGACTAGCGGACCCCTACGAGCAGTACTTC.

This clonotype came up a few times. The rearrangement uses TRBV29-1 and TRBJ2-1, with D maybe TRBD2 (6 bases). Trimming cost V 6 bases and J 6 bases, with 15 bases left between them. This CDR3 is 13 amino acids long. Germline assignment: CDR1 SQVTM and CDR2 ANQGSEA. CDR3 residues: CSVILRGGNEQFF. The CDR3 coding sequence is TGCAGCGTGATTTTAAGGGGAGGCAATGAGCAGTTCTTC.

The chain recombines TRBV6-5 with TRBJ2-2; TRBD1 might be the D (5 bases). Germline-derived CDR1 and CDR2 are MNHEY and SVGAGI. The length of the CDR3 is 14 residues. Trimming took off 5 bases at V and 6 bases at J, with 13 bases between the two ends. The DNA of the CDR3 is TGTGCCAGCAGTCATGGTCAGGGTCCCGGGGAGCTGTTTTTT. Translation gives CASSHGQGPGELFF.

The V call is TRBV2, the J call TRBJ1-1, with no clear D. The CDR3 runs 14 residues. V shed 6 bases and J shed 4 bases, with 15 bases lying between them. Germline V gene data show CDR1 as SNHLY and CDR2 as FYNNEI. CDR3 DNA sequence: TGTGCCAGCAGCCGGAGACTTCCTATCACTGAAGCTTTCTTT. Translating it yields CASSRRLPITEAFF.

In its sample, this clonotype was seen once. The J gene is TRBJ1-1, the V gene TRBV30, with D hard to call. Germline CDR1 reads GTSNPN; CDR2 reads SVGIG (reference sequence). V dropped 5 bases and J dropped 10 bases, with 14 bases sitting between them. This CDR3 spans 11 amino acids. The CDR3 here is CAWEKMPRAFF. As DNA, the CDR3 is TGTGCCTGGGAGAAAATGCCTAGAGCTTTCTTT.

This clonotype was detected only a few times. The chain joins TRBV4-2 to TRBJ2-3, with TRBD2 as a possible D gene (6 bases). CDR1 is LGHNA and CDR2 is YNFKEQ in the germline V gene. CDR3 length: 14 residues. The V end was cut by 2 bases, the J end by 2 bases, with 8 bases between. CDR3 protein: CASSQPGDTDTQYF. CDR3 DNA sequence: TGTGCCAGCAGCCAACCGGGGGACACAGATACGCAGTATTTT.

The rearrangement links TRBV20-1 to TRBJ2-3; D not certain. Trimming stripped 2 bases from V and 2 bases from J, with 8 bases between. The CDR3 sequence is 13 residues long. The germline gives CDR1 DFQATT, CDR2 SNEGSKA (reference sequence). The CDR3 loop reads CSARFQVTDTQYF. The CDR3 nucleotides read TGCAGTGCTAGATTTCAGGTCACAGATACGCAGTATTTT.

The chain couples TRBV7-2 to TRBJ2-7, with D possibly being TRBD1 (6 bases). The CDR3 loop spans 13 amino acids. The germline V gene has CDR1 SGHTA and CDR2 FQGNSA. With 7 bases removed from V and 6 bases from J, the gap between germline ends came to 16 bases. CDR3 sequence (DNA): TGTGCCAGCATCGTAGGGGGATCGGCCGAGCAGTACTTC. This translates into CASIVGGSAEQYF.

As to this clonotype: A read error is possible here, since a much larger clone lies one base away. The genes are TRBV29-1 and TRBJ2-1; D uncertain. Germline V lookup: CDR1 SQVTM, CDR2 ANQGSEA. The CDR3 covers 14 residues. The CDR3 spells CGVEIRVPYNEQFF. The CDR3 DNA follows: TGCGGCGTTGAAATCAGAGTACCCTACAATGAGCAGTTCTTC.

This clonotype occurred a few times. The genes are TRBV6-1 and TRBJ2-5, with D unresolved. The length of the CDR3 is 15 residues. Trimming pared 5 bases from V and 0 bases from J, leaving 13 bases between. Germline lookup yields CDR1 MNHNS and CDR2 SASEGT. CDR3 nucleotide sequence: TGTGCCAGCAGTCGTTTGGTGACTTACCAAGAGACCCAGTACTTC. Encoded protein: CASSRLVTYQETQYF.

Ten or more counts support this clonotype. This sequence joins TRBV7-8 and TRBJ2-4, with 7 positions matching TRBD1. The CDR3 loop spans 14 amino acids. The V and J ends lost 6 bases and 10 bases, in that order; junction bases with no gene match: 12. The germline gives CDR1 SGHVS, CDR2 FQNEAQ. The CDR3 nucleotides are TGTGCCAGCAGTACGGACAGGCCGCGGGCGATTCAGTACTTC. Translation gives CASSTDRPRAIQYF.

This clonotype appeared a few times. CDR3 bases: TGCGCCAGCAGAAACAGGGTGAATGTCGATTCACCCCTCCACTTT. This codes for CASRNRVNVDSPLHF. The chain joins TRBV5-1 to TRBJ1-6; a weak D match, TRBD1 (6 bases). The CDR3 contains 15 residues. Trimming shortened V by 5 bases and J by 8 bases, and 17 bases separated the two germline ends. Germline V lookup: CDR1 SGHRS, CDR2 YFSETQ.

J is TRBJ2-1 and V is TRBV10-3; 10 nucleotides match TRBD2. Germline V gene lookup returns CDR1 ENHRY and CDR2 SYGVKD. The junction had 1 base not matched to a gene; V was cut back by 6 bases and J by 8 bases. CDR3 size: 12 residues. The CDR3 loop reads CAIRGTSDEQFF. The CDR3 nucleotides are TGTGCCATCAGGGGGACTAGCGATGAGCAGTTCTTC.

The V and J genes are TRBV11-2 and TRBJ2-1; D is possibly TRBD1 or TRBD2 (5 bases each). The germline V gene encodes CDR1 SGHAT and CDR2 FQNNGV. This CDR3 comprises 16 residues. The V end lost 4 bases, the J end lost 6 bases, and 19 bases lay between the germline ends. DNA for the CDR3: TGTGCCAGCAGCTCTTTCCGGGACCGGCAAGGCAATGAGCAGTTCTTC. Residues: CASSSFRDRQGNEQFF.

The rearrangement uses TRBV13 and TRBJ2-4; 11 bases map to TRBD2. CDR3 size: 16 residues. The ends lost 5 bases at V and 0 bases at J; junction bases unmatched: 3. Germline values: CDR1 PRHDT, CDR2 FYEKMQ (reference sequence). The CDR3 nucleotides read TGTGCCAGCAGCGAGACTAGCGGGGTAGCCAAAAACATTCAGTACTTC. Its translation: CASSETSGVAKNIQYF.

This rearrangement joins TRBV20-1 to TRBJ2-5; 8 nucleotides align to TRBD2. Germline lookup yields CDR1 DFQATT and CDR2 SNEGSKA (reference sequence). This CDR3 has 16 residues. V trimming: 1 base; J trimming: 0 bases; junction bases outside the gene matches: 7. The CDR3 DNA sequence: TGCAGTGCTAGAGGTCTTACGGGGGGGTACCAAGAGACCCAGTACTTC. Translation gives CSARGLTGGYQETQYF.

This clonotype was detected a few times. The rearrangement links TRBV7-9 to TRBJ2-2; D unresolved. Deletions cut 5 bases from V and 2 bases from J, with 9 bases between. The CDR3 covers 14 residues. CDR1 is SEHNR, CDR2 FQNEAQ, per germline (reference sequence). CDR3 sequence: CASSQTRNTGELFF. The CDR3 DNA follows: TGTGCCAGCAGCCAAACAAGAAACACCGGGGAGCTGTTTTTT.

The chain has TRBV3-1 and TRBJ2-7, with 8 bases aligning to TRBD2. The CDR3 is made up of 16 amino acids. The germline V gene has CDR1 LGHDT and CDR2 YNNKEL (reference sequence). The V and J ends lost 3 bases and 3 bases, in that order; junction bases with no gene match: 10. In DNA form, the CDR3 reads TGTGCCAGCAGCCAGGTAGCGGGGCGTTACTACTACGAGCAGTACTTC. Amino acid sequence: CASSQVAGRYYYEQYF.

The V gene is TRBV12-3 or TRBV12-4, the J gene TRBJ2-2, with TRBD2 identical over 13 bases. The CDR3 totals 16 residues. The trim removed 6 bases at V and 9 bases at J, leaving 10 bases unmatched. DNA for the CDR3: TGTGCCAGCAGGCGACCCACTAGCGGGGGGGCCCGGGAGCTGTTTTTT. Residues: CASRRPTSGGARELFF.

As DNA, the CDR3 is TGCGCCAGCAGCCAAGTTGGAATGGTTGGGGAGCTGTTTTTT. Its protein product is CASSQVGMVGELFF. The chain joins TRBV4-1 to TRBJ2-2; D remains ambiguous. The CDR3 has 14 residues. V lost 1 base and J lost 8, with 11 bases in between. Germline lookup yields CDR1 MGHRA and CDR2 YSYEKL.

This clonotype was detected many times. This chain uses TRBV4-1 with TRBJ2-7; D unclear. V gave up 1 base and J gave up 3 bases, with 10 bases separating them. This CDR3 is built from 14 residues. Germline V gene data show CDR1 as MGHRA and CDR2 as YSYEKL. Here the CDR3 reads CASSQGPQNYEQYF. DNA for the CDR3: TGCGCCAGCAGCCAAGGACCCCAGAACTACGAGCAGTACTTC.